This entry features one TCR beta chain sequence. Its antigen is as yet unknown. As to treatment: approximately nine-day PBMC culture with coronavirus spike peptide pools or control peptides (ViraFEST assay). Germline V lookup: CDR1 LNHNV, CDR2 YYDKDF (reference sequence). There are 16 residues in the CDR3. Trimming cost V 0 bases and J 0 bases, with 9 bases left between them. The data derive from a study of vaccination and CD4 T cells after COVID-19. Turning to the study itself: Median time from second vaccine dose to sampling was over 55 days (14 to 241).

Sequencing of the DNA from cultured CD4+ T cells was carried out with the Oncomine TCR Beta short-read assay. One entry per CDR3 protein, called by TCRdb with MiXCR from the PCR reads. Among about 13,000 distinct CDR3 sequences, 52% were seen once, and the ten largest hold roughly 15%. The source is a human donor who had recovered from COVID-19. Sequenced sample: CD4+ T cells from blood, cultured in vitro. The chain links TRBV15 to TRBJ2-1; D may be TRBD1 or TRBD2 (5 bases each). CDR3 coding DNA: TGTGCCACCAGCAGAGATGGGGGAGCCTCCTACAATGAGCAGTTCTTC. It yields the protein CATSRDGGASYNEQFF. The whole variable domain, remainder taken from reference TRBV15 and TRBJ2-1, is DAMVIQNPRYQVTQFGKPVTLSCSQTLNHNVMYWYQQKSSQAPKLLFHYYDKDFNNEADTPDNFQSRRPNTSFCFLDIRSPGLGDTAMYLCATSRDGGASYNEQFFGPGTRLTVL.